This passage covers 5 T cell receptor beta chains from one sample sequenced in a study of identifying expanded T cells in peripheral blood. Sequencing was performed with immunoSEQ multiplex PCR; in TCRdb, only in-frame clones are kept and a portion is missing. This table holds about 91,000 clones, 88% found once. The sample was blood. The origin of the receptors is a person between 18 and 75 years old in good health.

This chain links TRBV7-2 with TRBJ2-2; the D is unclear. The CDR3 is made up of 15 amino acids. Germline V gives CDR1 SGHTA, CDR2 FQGNSA. Trimming took 1 base from V and 6 from J, leaving 12 bases between them. CDR3 DNA sequence: TGTGCCAGCAGCTTAGATCCGTTGGCCTCCGGGGAGCTGTTTTTT. Protein sequence: CASSLDPLASGELFF.

V gene TRBV7-2 combines with J gene TRBJ2-7, with D perhaps matching TRBD2 (6 bases). The CDR3 consists of 17 residues. Trimming took 0 bases from V and 0 from J, leaving 15 bases between them. The germline V gene encodes CDR1 SGHTA and CDR2 FQGNSA. The CDR3 coding sequence is TGTGCCAGCAGCTTAGCGGTCTTGTGGGAGGACTCCTACGAGCAGTACTTC. This encodes CASSLAVLWEDSYEQYF.

The rearrangement joins TRBV28 to TRBJ2-1; unclear D gene. Trimming took 2 bases from V and 10 from J, leaving 18 bases between them. The CDR3 length is 15 residues. Germline CDR1 is MDHEN and CDR2 is SYDVKM. CDR3 sequence (DNA): TGTGCCAGCAGTTTAAGGACGGCCCTCACCAGGGAGCAGTTCTTC. Encoded protein: CASSLRTALTREQFF. Full variable domain (remainder filled in from reference TRBV28 and TRBJ2-1): DVKVTQSSRYLVKRTGEKVFLECVQDMDHENMFWYRQDPGLGLRLIYFSYDVKMKEKGDIPEGYSVSREKKERFSLILESASTNQTSMYLCASSLRTALTREQFFGPGTRLTVL.

Only one count was recorded for this clone. The chain has TRBV6-5 and TRBJ2-1; D unclear. CDR1 is MNHEY and CDR2 is SVGAGI in the germline V gene. The CDR3 runs 11 residues. V lost 5 bases to trimming and J lost 6 bases, with 5 bases between them. The CDR3 bases are TGTGCCAGCAGTGGAGCCAATGAGCAGTTCTTC. As protein: CASSGANEQFF.

This clone was observed a few times. V usage is TRBV5-8 and J usage is TRBJ1-2; D may be TRBD1 (6 bases). Germline CDR1 reads SGHTS; CDR2 reads YDEGEE. V was pared by 2 bases and J by 1 base, with 12 bases between. This CDR3 is built from 15 residues. The CDR3 DNA reads as TGTGCCAGCAGCTTTAAGGGGGTAAATAACTATGGCTACACCTTC. Protein: CASSFKGVNNYGYTF.